This T cell receptor beta chain comes out of a study of T-cell reconstitution after alpha-beta-depleted transplantation in children. This clonotype was counted a few times. The CDR3 has 17 residues. Trimming took 1 base from V and 4 from J, leaving 18 bases between them. CDR1 is SGHRS, CDR2 YFSETQ, per germline. Unique molecular identifiers featured in how the TCRbeta library was prepared. TCRdb used MiXCR to reprocess the PCR reads, holding one entry per CDR3 protein. The table records 200,000 to 300,000 distinct CDR3 sequences, 9.5% to 15% of them present only once. The chain combines TRBV5-1 with TRBJ2-1; no definite D call. The sequencing used PBMCs from the stem cell graft donor, collected from the stem cell graft. This TCR came from a human donor who donated a stem cell graft to a child with acute lymphoblastic leukemia. CDR3: CASSLLDPLVGYNEQFF. The CDR3 region has the DNA TGCGCCAGCAGCTTGCTTGATCCATTGGTCGGGTACAATGAGCAGTTCTTC.